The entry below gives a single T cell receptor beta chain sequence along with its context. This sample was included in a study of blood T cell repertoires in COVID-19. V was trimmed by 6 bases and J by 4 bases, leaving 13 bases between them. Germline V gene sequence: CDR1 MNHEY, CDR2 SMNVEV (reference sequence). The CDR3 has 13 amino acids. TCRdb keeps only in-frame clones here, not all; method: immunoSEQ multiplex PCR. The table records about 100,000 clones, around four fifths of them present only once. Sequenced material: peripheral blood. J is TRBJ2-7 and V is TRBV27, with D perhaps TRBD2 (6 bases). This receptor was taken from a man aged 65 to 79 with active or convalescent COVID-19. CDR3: CASRRTGTYEQYF. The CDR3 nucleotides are TGTGCCAGCAGGAGGACCGGGACTTACGAGCAGTACTTC.